Listed below are T cell receptor beta chains from one sample, sequenced in a study of blood T cells in healthy people across ages. TCRdb processed the 5' RACE reads anew with MiXCR; each CDR3 protein has one entry. The data show about 1.8 million distinct CDR3 sequences, 40% to 55% seen once. The specimen was blood. The receptors derive from a woman aged 40 to 55 in good health. The CDR3 runs from the conserved cysteine through the conserved F or W. D genes are given only for firm matches. Expanded clones get a size class; other rows say once, few or many, or leave the size out.

clone_size,j_call,d_call,v_call,cdr3_nt,cdr3_aa
-,TRBJ2-1,TRBD1,TRBV28,TGTGCCAGCCCATCCGGGACAGGGGACCACAATGAGCAGTTCTTC,CASPSGTGDHNEQFF
few,TRBJ1-2,TRBD1,TRBV29-1,TGCAGCGGGGGGACAGGCTATGGCTACACCTTC,CSGGTGYGYTF
few,TRBJ2-3,-,TRBV20-1,TGCAGTCCGGGAGATACGCAGTATTTT,CSPGDTQYF
few,TRBJ2-3,-,TRBV3-1,TGTGCCAGCAGCCGCCGAGGGGTTACTACAGATACGCAGTATTTT,CASSRRGVTTDTQYF
-,TRBJ2-1,TRBD2,TRBV7-3,TGTGCCAGCAGCTTAACGGGACTAGCGCTCAATGAGCAGTTCTTC,CASSLTGLALNEQFF
-,TRBJ2-7,-,TRBV28,TGTGCCAGCAGTTCCCGACCCTACGAGCAGTACTTC,CASSSRPYEQYF
few,TRBJ2-5,-,TRBV6-6,TGTGCCAGCAGTTACAATCCCCTTCGCCAAGAGACCCAGTACTTC,CASSYNPLRQETQYF
few,TRBJ2-5,-,TRBV7-2,TGTGCCAGCGGAACCCCGGCGACCCAGTACTTC,CASGTPATQYF
-,TRBJ2-7,-,TRBV20-1,TGCAGTGCTAGAGATCCTACAGGGTCCATCGACGAGCAGTACTTC,CSARDPTGSIDEQYF
many,TRBJ2-1,-,TRBV5-1,TGCGCCAGCAGCTTGGGGGGGGCCAGCTCCTACAATGAGCAGTTCTTC,CASSLGGASSYNEQFF
-,TRBJ2-5,-,TRBV2,TGTGCCAGCAGTGAAGCGCGACAGTACCAAGAGACCCAGTACTTC,CASSEARQYQETQYF
-,TRBJ2-5,TRBD2,TRBV20-1,TGCAGTGCTAGATCTAGGACTAGCGGAGGCCAAGAGACCCAGTACTTC,CSARSRTSGGQETQYF
few,TRBJ2-5,-,TRBV20-1,TGCAGTGCTAGAGATCAAGCGGTCCGGGAGACCCAGTACTTC,CSARDQAVRETQYF
-,TRBJ1-1,-,TRBV5-1,TGCGCCAGCAGCTCGGGAGGAGGGTCGAACACTGAAGCTTTCTTT,CASSSGGGSNTEAFF
-,TRBJ2-5,-,TRBV7-2,TGTGCCAGCAGCTTCAAAGGACAGTGCCAAGAGACCCAGTACTTC,CASSFKGQCQETQYF
-,TRBJ2-7,-,TRBV12-3/TRBV12-4,TGTGCCCGCGGTGTGGTGGAGGGATCCTACGAGCAGTACTTC,CARGVVEGSYEQYF
-,TRBJ2-1,-,TRBV27,TGTGCCAGCAATACCAGGACACTTTCTTACAATGAGCAGTTCTTC,CASNTRTLSYNEQFF
-,TRBJ1-1,TRBD1,TRBV18,TGTGCCAGCTCACCACTCGGGACAGGACTGAACACTGAAGCTTTCTTT,CASSPLGTGLNTEAFF
-,TRBJ1-5,-,TRBV6-5,TGTGCCAGCAGTTACTCACCGAAGTATCAGCCCCAGCATTTT,CASSYSPKYQPQHF
-,TRBJ2-5,TRBD2,TRBV7-9,TGTGCCAGCAGCTTAGGTCGCCAGCGGGGTCAAGAGACCCAGTACTTC,CASSLGRQRGQETQYF
-,TRBJ2-1,TRBD2,TRBV4-1,TGCGCCAGCAGCCGGACTAGCGGGGAATTCAATGAGCAGTTCTTC,CASSRTSGEFNEQFF
-,TRBJ2-5,-,TRBV7-2,TGTGCCAGCAGCTTAGGGGCTTTACTAGGGGGGGGACAAGAGACCCAGTACTTC,CASSLGALLGGGQETQYF
-,TRBJ1-1,TRBD1,TRBV20-1,TGCAGTGCTCGTTTCGCGACAGGGAGGAACACTGAAGCTTTCTTT,CSARFATGRNTEAFF
-,TRBJ2-1,TRBD2,TRBV20-1,TGCAGTGCTAGATCCCCAACTAGCGGGGGCTACAATGAGCAGTTCTTC,CSARSPTSGGYNEQFF
-,TRBJ2-1,TRBD1,TRBV27,TGTGCCAGCAGTTCAACCGGGACAGGGAATGAGCAGTTCTTC,CASSSTGTGNEQFF
-,TRBJ1-4,-,TRBV6-5,TGTGCCAGCAGTTACACCTGGACTAATGAAAAACTGTTTTTT,CASSYTWTNEKLFF
-,TRBJ2-1,TRBD1,TRBV29-1,TGCAGCGTTGAGGTCCGGGACAGACGATTAAACTACAATGAGCAGTTCTTC,CSVEVRDRRLNYNEQFF
few,TRBJ2-6,-,TRBV20-1,TGCAGTGTCGAAGGGACCGAGAGCTCTGGGGCCAACGTCCTGACTTTC,CSVEGTESSGANVLTF
-,TRBJ2-1,-,TRBV24-1,TGTGCCACCAGTGATGCAGGTTTTCAAAGGTCCTACAATGAGCAGTTCTTC,CATSDAGFQRSYNEQFF
-,TRBJ1-2,TRBD1,TRBV7-9,TGTGCCAGCAGCCGCCGGGACAGGGTCTATGGCTACACCTTC,CASSRRDRVYGYTF
-,TRBJ2-7,-,TRBV14,TGTGCCAGCAGCCAAATGAGCGAGCAGTACTTC,CASSQMSEQYF